This section outlines one T cell receptor beta chain sequence together with its context. This sample's treatment: over 15 received Ad26.COV2.S at low or high dose, single or two shots; roughly five received placebo; per-sample allocation not given. Day 63 following the first vaccine or placebo injection was when the samples were taken. The CDR3 is made up of 17 amino acids. The trim removed 4 bases at V and 4 bases at J, leaving 11 bases unmatched. CDR1 and CDR2 from the germline V gene are MDHEN and SYDVKM. Sequenced by immunoSEQ multiplex PCR; TCRdb stores in-frame clones only, minus some. The sample includes about 400,000 clones, around 82% of them seen just once. This sample stems from a study of Ad26.COV2.S vaccination and SARS-CoV-2 variants. Background on the study: Doses of Ad26.COV2.S were injected into muscle once or twice, 56 days apart.

This chain joins TRBV28 and TRBJ1-4, with 8 bases aligning to TRBD1. The sequenced sample was peripheral blood, obtained in a trial of Ad26.COV2.S vaccine versus placebo. This TCR was sampled from a person between 18 and 65 years old who received the Ad26.COV2.S COVID-19 vaccine or a placebo. In DNA form, the CDR3 reads TGTGCCAGCAGTTCCCCGACACAGGGGGGAATTAATGAAAAACTGTTTTTT. It encodes CASSSPTQGGINEKLFF. Combining the CDR3 with reference TRBV28 and TRBJ1-4 gives the whole variable domain DVKVTQSSRYLVKRTGEKVFLECVQDMDHENMFWYRQDPGLGLRLIYFSYDVKMKEKGDIPEGYSVSREKKERFSLILESASTNQTSMYLCASSSPTQGGINEKLFFGSGTQLSVL.